Presented here are 19 T cell receptor beta chains from one specimen sequenced in a study of cytomegalovirus exposure and HLA in healthy donors. The study ran its PCR with 60 Vbeta and 13 Jbeta primers. Assay used: immunoSEQ multiplex PCR; TCRdb lists only in-frame clones, some missing. In the table there are tens of thousands of clones, around 70% of which are singletons. What was sequenced was PBMCs. These receptors all come from a man aged 50-60 years in good health and CMV-seronegative.

The chain recombines TRBV28 with TRBJ1-5, with unresolved D. V dropped 5 bases and J dropped 2 bases, with 19 bases sitting between them. This CDR3 spans 17 amino acids. The germline V gene encodes CDR1 MDHEN and CDR2 SYDVKM. CDR3 sequence (DNA): TGTGCCAGCAGTCCCGGCTATAAAAAGAGCGGCAATCAGCCCCAGCATTTT. Its translation: CASSPGYKKSGNQPQHF.

V gene TRBV5-1 combines with J gene TRBJ2-7; 12 bases map to TRBD2. CDR1 is SGHRS, CDR2 YFSETQ, per germline. The CDR3 has 16 amino acids. J lost 0 bases, V lost 0 bases, and 1 base had no gene match. CDR3 loop: CASSLVTSGSSYEQYF. For the CDR3, the DNA is TGCGCCAGCAGCTTGGTGACTAGCGGGAGCTCCTACGAGCAGTACTTC.

This clone has only one observation. The chain carries TRBV18 and TRBJ1-2; D is undetermined. This CDR3 has 14 residues. Germline lookup yields CDR1 KGHSH and CDR2 LQKENI. The germline V and J ends were trimmed by 1 base and 6 bases, with 12 bases remaining between them. In DNA, the CDR3 is TGTGCCAGCTCACCACGGTTAAGGGAGGATGGCTACACCTTC. Protein: CASSPRLREDGYTF.

V is TRBV2 and J is TRBJ2-1; 13 positions agree with TRBD2. J gave up 5 bases and V 6 bases, and 4 bases lay outside the gene matches. Germline CDR1 and CDR2: SNHLY and FYNNEI. The CDR3 sequence is 15 residues long. Here the CDR3 DNA reads TGTGCCAGCAGGGGACTAGCGGGGAGCAACAATGAGCAGTTCTTC. It is translated as CASRGLAGSNNEQFF.

The chain uses TRBV5-1 and TRBJ2-3; D remains ambiguous. The CDR3 is made up of 14 amino acids. Trimming removed 6 bases at V and 2 bases at J, with 13 bases between. Per the germline V gene, CDR1 is SGHRS and CDR2 is YFSETQ. CDR3 sequence (DNA): TGCGCCAGCATGCGTGGTTCGTTCACAGATACGCAGTATTTT. Protein product: CASMRGSFTDTQYF.

This clone was counted only a few times. The chain couples TRBV10-3 to TRBJ1-5; the D is unclear. Trimming removed 2 bases at V and 12 bases at J, with 14 bases between. CDR1 and CDR2 from the germline V gene are ENHRY and SYGVKD. This CDR3 is built from 13 residues. The DNA of the CDR3 is TGTGCCATCAGTGAGCAGTCTCAGAGCGGCCAGCATTTT. This encodes CAISEQSQSGQHF.

The chain is built from TRBV10-3 and TRBJ2-1; TRBD2 might be the D (6 bases). CDR3 length equals 16 residues. CDR1 is ENHRY, CDR2 SYGVKD, per germline. V lost 2 bases to trimming and J lost 0 bases, with 11 bases between them. CDR3 sequence (DNA): TGTGCCATCAGTGAGAGCCTCGGGAGCTCCTACAATGAGCAGTTCTTC. Amino acid sequence: CAISESLGSSYNEQFF.

This clone occurred a few times. The CDR3 is CASSVRFSNQPQHF. In nucleotides, the CDR3 is TGTGCCAGCAGCGTCAGGTTTAGCAATCAGCCCCAGCATTTT. This rearrangement joins TRBV28 to TRBJ1-5; no firm D call. Germline V gene lookup returns CDR1 MDHEN and CDR2 SYDVKM. The CDR3 runs to 14 residues. V was cut by 6 bases and J by 0 bases, with 9 bases left in between.

Notes on this clone: It is likely a read error, because the conserved phenylalanine at the end of the CDR3 is missing. V usage is TRBV4-3 and J usage is TRBJ1-6, with D unresolved. The CDR3 has 16 residues. Germline V gene sequence: CDR1 LGHNA, CDR2 YSLEER. V shed 0 bases and J shed 2 bases, with 8 bases lying between them. CDR3 residues: CASSQDPGTYNSPLHV. CDR3 DNA: TGCGCCAGCAGCCAAGATCCGGGTACCTATAATTCACCCCTCCACGTT.

J is TRBJ1-4 and V is TRBV19, with 8 bases fitting TRBD1. The CDR3 contains 13 residues. CDR1 is LNHDA, CDR2 SQIVND, per germline (reference sequence). The junction had 4 bases not matched to a gene; V was cut back by 6 bases and J by 7 bases. In DNA form, the CDR3 reads TGTGCCAGTAGACCGGGACAGGCTGAAAAACTGTTTTTT. It yields the protein CASRPGQAEKLFF.

The rearrangement uses TRBV9 and TRBJ2-1; 10 bases are a match to TRBD2. Germline V gene sequence: CDR1 SGDLS, CDR2 YYNGEE. The CDR3 is 15 amino acids. J was trimmed by 9 bases and V by 3 bases; bases with no gene match: 9. CDR3 sequence (DNA): TGTGCCAGCAGCGCCCGGACTAGCGGAGGGGGTGAGCAGTTCTTC. Protein product: CASSARTSGGGEQFF.

This clone appeared a few times. The chain recombines TRBV28 with TRBJ2-3; weak D call: TRBD1 (6 bases). The germline V and J ends were trimmed by 6 bases and 4 bases, with 14 bases remaining between them. The germline V gene encodes CDR1 MDHEN and CDR2 SYDVKM. There are 14 residues in the CDR3. The CDR3 sequence is CASRLGGAADTQYF. Here the CDR3 DNA reads TGTGCCAGCAGGCTAGGGGGAGCGGCAGATACGCAGTATTTT.

The gene calls are TRBV7-6 and TRBJ2-5; 7 nucleotides line up with TRBD1. Germline V gene data show CDR1 as SGHVS and CDR2 as FNYEAQ. Trimming at V came to 3 bases and at J to 4 bases, leaving 2 bases not matched to a gene. The CDR3 contains 13 residues. The CDR3, as DNA: TGTGCCAGCAGCTTGACAGGGACAGAGACCCAGTACTTC. This codes for CASSLTGTETQYF.

This CDR3 is CASSLPGQGAYGYTF. The CDR3 bases are TGTGCCAGCAGTCTGCCGGGACAGGGGGCCTATGGCTACACCTTC. This sequence joins TRBV6-5 and TRBJ1-2; TRBD1 matches at 12 bases. Germline CDR1 MNHEY, CDR2 SVGAGI. The V and J ends lost 5 bases and 4 bases, in that order; junction bases with no gene match: 5. The CDR3 contains 15 residues.

The chain is built from TRBV19 and TRBJ2-6; D is perhaps TRBD2 (6 bases). V lost 7 bases and J lost 1, with 17 bases in between. CDR3 length: 17 residues. Per the germline V gene, CDR1 is LNHDA and CDR2 is SQIVND (reference sequence). The chain's CDR3 is CASTRGRDFSGANVLTF. CDR3 DNA: TGTGCCAGTACCCGAGGCAGGGACTTTTCTGGGGCCAACGTCCTGACTTTC.

The chain carries TRBV10-3 and TRBJ2-5; D remains unclear. This CDR3 has 13 amino acids. Per the germline V gene, CDR1 is ENHRY and CDR2 is SYGVKD. Deletions cut 3 bases from V and 5 bases from J, with 10 bases between. Here the CDR3 reads CAISEIAGETQYF. CDR3 coding DNA: TGTGCCATCAGTGAAATAGCCGGGGAGACCCAGTACTTC.

This chain joins TRBV7-2 and TRBJ2-3, with 7 bases aligning to TRBD2. Unmatched junction bases numbered 9, after V lost 2 bases and J lost 4 bases. Germline CDR1 and CDR2: SGHTA and FQGNSA. CDR3 length equals 16 residues. The chain's CDR3 is CASSLIREVPPDTQYF. The CDR3 DNA sequence: TGTGCCAGCAGCTTAATTCGGGAGGTGCCCCCAGATACGCAGTATTTT.

The chain carries TRBV6-1 and TRBJ2-7, with TRBD1 matching over 7 bases. CDR3 length equals 12 residues. Germline loops: CDR1 MNHNS, CDR2 SASEGT. With V trimmed by 4 bases and J by 3 bases, 0 bases remained unmatched. The CDR3 DNA is TGTGCCAGCAGTGGGACAGGCTACGAGCAGTACGTC. Translated: CASSGTGYEQYV.

This clone was counted a few times. The chain employs TRBV13 and TRBJ2-3; D may be TRBD2 (6 bases). Germline V gives CDR1 PRHDT, CDR2 FYEKMQ (reference sequence). CDR3 length: 15 amino acids. Trimming took 3 bases from V and 1 from J, leaving 11 bases between them. The CDR3 DNA follows: TGTGCCAGCAGCTTTTACGGGAGCGGCACAGATACGCAGTATTTT. It is translated as CASSFYGSGTDTQYF.